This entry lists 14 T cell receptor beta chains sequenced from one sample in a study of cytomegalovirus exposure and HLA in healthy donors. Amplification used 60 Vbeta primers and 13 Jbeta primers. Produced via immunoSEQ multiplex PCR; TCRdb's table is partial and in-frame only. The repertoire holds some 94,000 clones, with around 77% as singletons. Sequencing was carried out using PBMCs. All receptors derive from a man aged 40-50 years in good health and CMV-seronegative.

DNA of the CDR3: TGTGCCAGCAGTGTGGGCTTCCCAGGGCGGACTGAAGCTTTCTTT. Translated: CASSVGFPGRTEAFF. J is TRBJ1-1 and V is TRBV2; D possibly corresponds to TRBD1 (5 bases). The CDR3 is 15 residues long. In germline, CDR1 is SNHLY, CDR2 FYNNEI. Trimming shortened V by 4 bases and J by 5 bases, and 17 bases separated the two germline ends.

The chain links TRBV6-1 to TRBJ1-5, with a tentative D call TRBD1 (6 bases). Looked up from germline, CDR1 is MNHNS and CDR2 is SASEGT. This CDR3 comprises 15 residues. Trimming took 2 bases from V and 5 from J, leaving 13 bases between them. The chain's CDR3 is CASSELGQKHQPQHF. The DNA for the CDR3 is TGTGCCAGCAGTGAACTCGGACAGAAGCATCAGCCCCAGCATTTT.

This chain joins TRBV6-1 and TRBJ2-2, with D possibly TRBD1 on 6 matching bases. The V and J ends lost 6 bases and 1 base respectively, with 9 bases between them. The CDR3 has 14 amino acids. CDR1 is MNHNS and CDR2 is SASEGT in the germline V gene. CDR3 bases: TGTGCCAGCAGAAAGACAGGGAACACCGGGGAGCTGTTTTTT. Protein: CASRKTGNTGELFF.

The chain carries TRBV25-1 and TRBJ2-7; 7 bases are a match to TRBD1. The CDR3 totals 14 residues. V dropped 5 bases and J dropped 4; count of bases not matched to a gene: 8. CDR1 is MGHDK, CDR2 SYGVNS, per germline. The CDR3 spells CASSSQGRMYEQYF. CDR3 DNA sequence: TGTGCCAGCAGTTCACAGGGGCGGATGTACGAGCAGTACTTC.

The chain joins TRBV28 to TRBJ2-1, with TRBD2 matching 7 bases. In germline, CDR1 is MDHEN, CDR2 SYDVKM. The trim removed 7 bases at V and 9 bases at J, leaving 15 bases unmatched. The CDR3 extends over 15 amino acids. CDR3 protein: CASIVSGLAVAEQFF. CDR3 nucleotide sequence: TGTGCCAGCATCGTCTCGGGTCTAGCGGTCGCTGAGCAGTTCTTC.

CDR3 nucleotides: TGTGCCACCAGCAGATCTCGGGACACCAGCTCGTATAGCAATCAGCCCCAGCATTTT. It encodes CATSRSRDTSSYSNQPQHF. The rearrangement uses TRBV15 and TRBJ1-5, with D maybe TRBD1 (6 bases). V dropped 2 bases and J dropped 0 bases, with 20 bases sitting between them. Germline lookup yields CDR1 LNHNV and CDR2 YYDKDF (reference sequence). The CDR3 has 19 residues. The whole variable domain, filled in from reference TRBV15 and TRBJ1-5, reads DAMVIQNPRYQVTQFGKPVTLSCSQTLNHNVMYWYQQKSSQAPKLLFHYYDKDFNNEADTPDNFQSRRPNTSFCFLDIRSPGLGDTAMYLCATSRSRDTSSYSNQPQHFGDGTRLSIL.

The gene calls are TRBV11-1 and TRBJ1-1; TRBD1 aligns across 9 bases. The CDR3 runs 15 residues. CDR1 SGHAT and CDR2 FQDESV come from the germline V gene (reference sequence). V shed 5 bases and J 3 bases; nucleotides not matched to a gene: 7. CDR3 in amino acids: CASSAYWTGDTEAFF. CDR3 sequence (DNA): TGTGCCAGCAGCGCATATTGGACAGGGGACACTGAAGCTTTCTTT. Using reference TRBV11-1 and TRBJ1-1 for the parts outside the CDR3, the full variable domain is EAEVAQSPRYKITEKSQAVAFWCDPISGHATLYWYRQILGQGPELLVQFQDESVVDDSQLPKDRFSAERLKGVDSTLKIQPAELGDSAMYLCASSAYWTGDTEAFFGQGTRLTVV.

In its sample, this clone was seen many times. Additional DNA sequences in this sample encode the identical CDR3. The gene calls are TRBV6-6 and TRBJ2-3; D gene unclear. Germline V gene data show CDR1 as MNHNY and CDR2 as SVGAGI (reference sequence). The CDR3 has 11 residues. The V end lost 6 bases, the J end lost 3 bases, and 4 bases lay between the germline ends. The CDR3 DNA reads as TGTGCCAGCAGCCATACAGATACGCAGTATTTT. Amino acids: CASSHTDTQYF.

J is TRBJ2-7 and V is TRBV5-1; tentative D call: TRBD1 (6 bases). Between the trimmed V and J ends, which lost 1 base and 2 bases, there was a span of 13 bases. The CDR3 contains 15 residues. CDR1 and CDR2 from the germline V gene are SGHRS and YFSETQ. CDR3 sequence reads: CASSLLGQSAYEQYF. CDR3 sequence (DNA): TGCGCCAGCAGCTTGCTCGGACAGTCAGCCTACGAGCAGTACTTC.

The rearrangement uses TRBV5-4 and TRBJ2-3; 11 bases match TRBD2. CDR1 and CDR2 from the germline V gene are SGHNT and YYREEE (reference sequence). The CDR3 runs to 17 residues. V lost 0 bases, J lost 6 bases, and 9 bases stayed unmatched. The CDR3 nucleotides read TGTGCCAGCAGCTTGGTCGGGGTAGCGGGGGGGGAGGATACGCAGTATTTT. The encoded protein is CASSLVGVAGGEDTQYF.

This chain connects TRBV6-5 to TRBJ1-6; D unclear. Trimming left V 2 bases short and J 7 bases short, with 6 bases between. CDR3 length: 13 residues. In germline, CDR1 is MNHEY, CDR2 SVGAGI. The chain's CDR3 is CASSYPGNSPLHF. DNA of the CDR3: TGTGCCAGCAGTTACCCGGGAAATTCACCCCTCCACTTT.

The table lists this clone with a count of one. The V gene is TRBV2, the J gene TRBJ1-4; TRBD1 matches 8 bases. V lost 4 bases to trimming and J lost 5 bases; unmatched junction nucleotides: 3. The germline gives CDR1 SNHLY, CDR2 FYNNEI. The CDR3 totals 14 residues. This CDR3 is CASSARDRNEKLFF. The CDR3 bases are TGTGCCAGCAGTGCCCGGGACAGGAATGAAAAACTGTTTTTT.

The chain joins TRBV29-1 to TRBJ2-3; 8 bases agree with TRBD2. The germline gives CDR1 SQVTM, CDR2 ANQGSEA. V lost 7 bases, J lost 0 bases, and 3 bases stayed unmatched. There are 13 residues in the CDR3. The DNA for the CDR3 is TGCAGCGGGGAGCGGGGGAGCACAGATACGCAGTATTTT. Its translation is CSGERGSTDTQYF.

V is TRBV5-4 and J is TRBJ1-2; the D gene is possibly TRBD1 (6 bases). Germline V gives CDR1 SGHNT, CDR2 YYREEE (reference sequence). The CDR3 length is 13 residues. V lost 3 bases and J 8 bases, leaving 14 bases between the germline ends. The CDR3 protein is CASSSRGAGGYTF. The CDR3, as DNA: TGTGCCAGCAGCTCCAGGGGCGCCGGAGGCTACACCTTC.